This TCR beta chain appears in the sequencing data of a study of cytomegalovirus exposure and HLA in healthy donors. Broader study findings: Common viral pathogens seemed, in a later analysis, to connect with several of the most significant clusters. Reports credit the classifier with highly specific, highly sensitive diagnosis of cytomegalovirus status.

Trimming took 4 bases from V and 7 from J; bases not matched to a gene: 7. The CDR3 length is 17 residues. Germline V lookup: CDR1 SGHRS, CDR2 YFSETQ. PCR amplification relied on 60 Vbeta primers (plus 13 Jbeta primers). Authors' processing steps: Unique TCR beta chains numbered around 80 million in a later analysis, with around 10 million shared. Some clones are missing from TCRdb's copy, which holds only in-frame ones; the method was immunoSEQ multiplex PCR. The DNA was the basis for D and trimming; V, J and clone size are from that table. The sample shows about 200,000 clones, around 80% of them seen only once. Remarks on this clone: Its target is unknown.

The chain is built from TRBV5-1 and TRBJ2-2; 16 bases are shared with TRBD2. The clonotype was recovered from a man aged 50-59 years in good health and CMV-seronegative. The sequencing input was PBMCs. The CDR3 here is CASSRGLAGGPGGELFF. DNA of the CDR3: TGCGCCAGCAGCCGGGGACTAGCGGGAGGGCCCGGCGGGGAGCTGTTTTTT.